This TCR beta chain comes out of a study of cytomegalovirus exposure and HLA in healthy donors. Findings of the study overall: Reports described diagnosis of cytomegalovirus status by the classifier as highly specific and sensitive. Most TCR sequences proved rare, with some public TCRs found in many donors. What a later analysis showed was that several of the most significant clusters appeared linked to common viral pathogens.

About this clone itself: The target antigen is unknown.

This PCR relied on a set of 60 Vbeta primers and 13 Jbeta primers. The repertoire was sequenced with immunoSEQ multiplex PCR; TCRdb's copy has only in-frame clones and lacks some. Among 150,000 to 200,000 clones, 76% were seen once, and the ten largest hold around 1.6%. CDR1 SGHVT and CDR2 SQSDAQ come from the germline V gene. V shed 4 bases and J 2 bases; nucleotides not matched to a gene: 4. CDR3 length equals 15 residues. The chain couples TRBV7-4 to TRBJ2-7; 11 positions match TRBD1. The sample was PBMCs. The sequence came from a man aged 18 to 35 in good health and CMV-seronegative. In DNA, the CDR3 is TGTGCCAGCAGCTGGGCGGGACAGGGGGCCTACGAGCAGTACTTC. Protein: CASSWAGQGAYEQYF.